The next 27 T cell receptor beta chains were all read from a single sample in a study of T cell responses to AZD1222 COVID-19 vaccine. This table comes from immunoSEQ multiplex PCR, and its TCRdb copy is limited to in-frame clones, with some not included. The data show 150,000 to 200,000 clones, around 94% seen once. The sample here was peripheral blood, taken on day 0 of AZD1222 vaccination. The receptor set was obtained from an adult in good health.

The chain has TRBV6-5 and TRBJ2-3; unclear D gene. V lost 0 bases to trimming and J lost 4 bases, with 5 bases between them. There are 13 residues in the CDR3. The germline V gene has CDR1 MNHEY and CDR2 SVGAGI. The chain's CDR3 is CASSYSSADTQYF. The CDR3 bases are TGTGCCAGCAGTTACTCGTCGGCAGATACGCAGTATTTT.

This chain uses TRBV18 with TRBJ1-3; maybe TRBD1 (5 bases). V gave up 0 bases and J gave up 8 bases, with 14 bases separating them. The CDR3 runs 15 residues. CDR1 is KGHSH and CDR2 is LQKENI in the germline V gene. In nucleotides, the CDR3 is TGTGCCAGCTCACCACCGATGACGAGAGGGGACACCATATATTTT. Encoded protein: CASSPPMTRGDTIYF.

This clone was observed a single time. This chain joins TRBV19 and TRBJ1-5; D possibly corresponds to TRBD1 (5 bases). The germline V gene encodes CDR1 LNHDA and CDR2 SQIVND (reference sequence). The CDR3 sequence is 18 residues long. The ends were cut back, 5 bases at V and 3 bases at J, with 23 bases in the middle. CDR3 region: CASSLLPPGLSINQPQHF. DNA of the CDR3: TGTGCCAGTAGTTTACTACCCCCGGGACTGTCGATCAATCAGCCCCAGCATTTT.

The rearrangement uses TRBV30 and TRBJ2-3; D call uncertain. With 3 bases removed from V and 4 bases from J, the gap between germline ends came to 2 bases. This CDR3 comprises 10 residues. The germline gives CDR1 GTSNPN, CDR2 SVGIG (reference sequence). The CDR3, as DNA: TGTGCCTGGAGCCCAGATACGCAGTATTTT. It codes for CAWSPDTQYF.

The CDR3 DNA reads as TGTGCCAGCATGACAGTAGCTAACTATGGCTACACCTTC. It specifies CASMTVANYGYTF. The chain has TRBV6-6 and TRBJ1-2; D is possibly TRBD1 (5 bases). There are 13 residues in the CDR3. V was shortened by 7 bases and J by 0 bases, with 9 bases between the two germline ends. The germline gives CDR1 MNHNY, CDR2 SVGAGI (reference sequence).

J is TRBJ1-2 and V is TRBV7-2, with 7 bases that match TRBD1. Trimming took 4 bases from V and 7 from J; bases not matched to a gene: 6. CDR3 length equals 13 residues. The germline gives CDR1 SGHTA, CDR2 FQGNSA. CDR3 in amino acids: CASSWDRPRGYTF. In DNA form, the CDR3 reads TGTGCCAGCAGCTGGGACAGACCCCGTGGCTACACCTTC.

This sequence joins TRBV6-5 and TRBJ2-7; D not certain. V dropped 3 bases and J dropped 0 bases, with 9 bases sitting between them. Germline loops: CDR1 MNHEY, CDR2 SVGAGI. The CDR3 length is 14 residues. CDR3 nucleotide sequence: TGTGCCAGCAGTTATTCCAGAAGCTCCTACGAGCAGTACTTC. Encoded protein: CASSYSRSSYEQYF.

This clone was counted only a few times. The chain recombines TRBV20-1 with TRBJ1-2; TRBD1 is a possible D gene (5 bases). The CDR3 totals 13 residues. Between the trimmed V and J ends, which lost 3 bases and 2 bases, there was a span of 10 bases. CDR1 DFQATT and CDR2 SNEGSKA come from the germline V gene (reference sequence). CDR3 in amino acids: CSASSSGNYGYTF. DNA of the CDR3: TGCAGTGCTAGTAGTTCAGGGAACTATGGCTACACCTTC.

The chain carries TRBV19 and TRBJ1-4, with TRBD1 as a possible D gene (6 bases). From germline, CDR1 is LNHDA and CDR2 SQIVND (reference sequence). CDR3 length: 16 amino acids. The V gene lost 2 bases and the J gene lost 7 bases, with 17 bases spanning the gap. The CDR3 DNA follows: TGTGCCAGTAGTATAACCCCTCAGGGGCGGACTGAAAAACTGTTTTTT. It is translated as CASSITPQGRTEKLFF.

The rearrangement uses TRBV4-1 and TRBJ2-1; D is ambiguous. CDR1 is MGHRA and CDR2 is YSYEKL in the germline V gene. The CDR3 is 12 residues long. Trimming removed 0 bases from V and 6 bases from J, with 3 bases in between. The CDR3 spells CASSQDLNEQFF. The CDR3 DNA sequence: TGCGCCAGCAGCCAAGATCTCAATGAGCAGTTCTTC.

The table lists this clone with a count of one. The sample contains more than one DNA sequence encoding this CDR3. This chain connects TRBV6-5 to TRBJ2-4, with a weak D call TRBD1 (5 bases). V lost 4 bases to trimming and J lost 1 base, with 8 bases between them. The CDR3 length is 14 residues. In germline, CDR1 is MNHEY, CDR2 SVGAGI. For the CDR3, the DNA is TGTGCCAGCAGTTCATCAGGGGCCAAAAACATTCAGTACTTC. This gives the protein CASSSSGAKNIQYF.

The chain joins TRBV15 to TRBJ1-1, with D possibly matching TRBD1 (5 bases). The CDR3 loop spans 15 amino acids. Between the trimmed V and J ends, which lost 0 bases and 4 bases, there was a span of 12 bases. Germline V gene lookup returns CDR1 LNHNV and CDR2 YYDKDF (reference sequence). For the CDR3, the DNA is TGTGCCACCAGCAGAGACCCAGGGCGAGGCACTGAAGCTTTCTTT. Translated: CATSRDPGRGTEAFF.

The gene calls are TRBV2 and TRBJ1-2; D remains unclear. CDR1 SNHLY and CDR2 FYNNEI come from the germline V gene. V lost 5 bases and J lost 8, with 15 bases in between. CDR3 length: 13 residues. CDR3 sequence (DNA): TGTGCCAGCAGTCCCCCGGGAGTACGGGGCTACACCTTC. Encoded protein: CASSPPGVRGYTF.

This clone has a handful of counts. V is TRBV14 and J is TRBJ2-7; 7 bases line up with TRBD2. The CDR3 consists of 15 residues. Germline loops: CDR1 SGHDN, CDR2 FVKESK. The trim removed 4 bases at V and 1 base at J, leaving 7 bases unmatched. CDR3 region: CASSPRLAGSYEQYF. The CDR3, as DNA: TGTGCCAGCAGCCCACGACTAGCCGGGTCCTACGAGCAGTACTTC.

CDR3 coding DNA: TGTGCCAGCAGTCCGGAAGGGTGGGAACAGCCCCAGCATTTT. Protein: CASSPEGWEQPQHF. The gene calls are TRBV6-5 and TRBJ1-5; D not resolved. The CDR3 length is 14 residues. CDR1 and CDR2 from the germline V gene are MNHEY and SVGAGI. The V and J ends lost 5 bases and 7 bases respectively, with 15 bases between them.

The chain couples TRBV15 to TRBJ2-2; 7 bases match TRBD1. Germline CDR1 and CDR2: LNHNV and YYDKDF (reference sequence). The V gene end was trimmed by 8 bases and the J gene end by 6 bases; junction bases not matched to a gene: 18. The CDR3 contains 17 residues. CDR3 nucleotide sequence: TGTGCCACCCTGGGAATGAGCAGGGGGTGGTCCTCCGGGGAGCTGTTTTTT. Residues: CATLGMSRGWSSGELFF.

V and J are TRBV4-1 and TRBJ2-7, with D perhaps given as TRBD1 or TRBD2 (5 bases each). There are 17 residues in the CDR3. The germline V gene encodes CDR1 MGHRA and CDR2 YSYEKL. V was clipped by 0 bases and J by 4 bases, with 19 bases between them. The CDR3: CASSQDRGASGGYEQYF. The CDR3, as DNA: TGCGCCAGCAGCCAAGATAGGGGAGCAAGTGGGGGATACGAGCAGTACTTC.

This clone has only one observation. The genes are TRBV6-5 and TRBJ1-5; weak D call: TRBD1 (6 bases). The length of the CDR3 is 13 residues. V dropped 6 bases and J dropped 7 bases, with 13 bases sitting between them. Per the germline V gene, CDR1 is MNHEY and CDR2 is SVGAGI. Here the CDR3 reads CASSTGLKQPQHF. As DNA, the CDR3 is TGTGCCAGCAGCACAGGGCTGAAGCAGCCCCAGCATTTT.

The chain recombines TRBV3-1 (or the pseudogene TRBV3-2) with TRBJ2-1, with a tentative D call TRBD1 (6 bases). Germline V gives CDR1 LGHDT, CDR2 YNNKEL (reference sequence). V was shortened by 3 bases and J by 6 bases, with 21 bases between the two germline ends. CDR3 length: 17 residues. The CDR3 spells CASSHLQGKAHFNEQFF. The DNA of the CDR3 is TGTGCCAGCAGCCATCTACAGGGAAAGGCCCACTTCAATGAGCAGTTCTTC.

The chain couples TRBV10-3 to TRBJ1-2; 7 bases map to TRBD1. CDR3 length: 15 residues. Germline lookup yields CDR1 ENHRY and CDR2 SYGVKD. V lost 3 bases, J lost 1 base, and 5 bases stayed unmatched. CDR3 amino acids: CAISEGQGGNYGYTF. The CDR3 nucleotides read TGTGCCATCAGTGAAGGGCAGGGGGGTAACTATGGCTACACCTTC.

The CDR3 protein is CASRLTDTEAFF. CDR3 DNA sequence: TGCGCCAGCAGACTAACCGACACTGAAGCTTTCTTT. The chain carries TRBV5-1 and TRBJ1-1; no clear D. The CDR3 is made up of 12 amino acids. CDR1 SGHRS and CDR2 YFSETQ come from the germline V gene. Trimming pared 5 bases from V and 3 bases from J, leaving 8 bases between.

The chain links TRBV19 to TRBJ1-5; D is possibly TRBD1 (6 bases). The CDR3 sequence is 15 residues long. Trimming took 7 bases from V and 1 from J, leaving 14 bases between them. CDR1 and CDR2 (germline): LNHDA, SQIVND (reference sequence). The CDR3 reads CASKGGTHSNQPQHF. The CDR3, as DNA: TGTGCCAGTAAGGGGGGGACGCACAGCAATCAGCCCCAGCATTTT.

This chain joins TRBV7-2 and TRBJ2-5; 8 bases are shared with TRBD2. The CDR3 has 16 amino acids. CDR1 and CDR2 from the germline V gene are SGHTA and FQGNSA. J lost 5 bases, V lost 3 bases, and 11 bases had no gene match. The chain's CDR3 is CASSFSGGQLAETQYF. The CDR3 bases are TGTGCCAGCAGCTTCTCGGGGGGGCAACTAGCGGAGACCCAGTACTTC. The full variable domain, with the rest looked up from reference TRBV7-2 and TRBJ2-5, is GAGVSQSPSNKVTEKGKDVELRCDPISGHTALYWYRQSLGQGLEFLIYFQGNSAPDKSGLPSDRFSAERTGGSVSTLTIQRTQQEDSAVYLCASSFSGGQLAETQYFGPGTRLLVL.

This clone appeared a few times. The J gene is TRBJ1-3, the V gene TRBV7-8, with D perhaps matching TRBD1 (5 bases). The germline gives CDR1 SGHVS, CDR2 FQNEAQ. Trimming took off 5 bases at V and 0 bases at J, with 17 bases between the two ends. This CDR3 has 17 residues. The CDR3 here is CASSPNVGGGSGNTIYF. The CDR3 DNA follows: TGTGCCAGCAGCCCAAACGTTGGGGGTGGCTCTGGAAACACCATATATTTT.

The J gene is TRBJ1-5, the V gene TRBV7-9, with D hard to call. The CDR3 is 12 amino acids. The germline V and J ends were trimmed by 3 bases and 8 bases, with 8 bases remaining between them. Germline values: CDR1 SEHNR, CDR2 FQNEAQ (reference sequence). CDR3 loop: CASSLREEPQHF. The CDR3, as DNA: TGTGCCAGCAGCTTGCGAGAGGAGCCCCAGCATTTT.

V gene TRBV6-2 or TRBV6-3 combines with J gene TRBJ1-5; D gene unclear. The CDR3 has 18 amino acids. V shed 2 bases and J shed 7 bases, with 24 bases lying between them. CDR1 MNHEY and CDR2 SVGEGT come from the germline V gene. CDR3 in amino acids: CASSYLGGPSTVWQPQHF. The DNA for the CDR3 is TGTGCCAGCAGTTACCTGGGAGGGCCAAGCACAGTATGGCAGCCCCAGCATTTT.

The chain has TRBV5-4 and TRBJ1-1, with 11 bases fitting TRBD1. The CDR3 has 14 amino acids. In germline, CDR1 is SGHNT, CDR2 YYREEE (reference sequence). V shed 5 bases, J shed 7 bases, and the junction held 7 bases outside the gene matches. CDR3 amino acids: CASRQGQGEGEAFF. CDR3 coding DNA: TGTGCCAGCAGACAGGGACAGGGGGAAGGTGAAGCTTTCTTT.